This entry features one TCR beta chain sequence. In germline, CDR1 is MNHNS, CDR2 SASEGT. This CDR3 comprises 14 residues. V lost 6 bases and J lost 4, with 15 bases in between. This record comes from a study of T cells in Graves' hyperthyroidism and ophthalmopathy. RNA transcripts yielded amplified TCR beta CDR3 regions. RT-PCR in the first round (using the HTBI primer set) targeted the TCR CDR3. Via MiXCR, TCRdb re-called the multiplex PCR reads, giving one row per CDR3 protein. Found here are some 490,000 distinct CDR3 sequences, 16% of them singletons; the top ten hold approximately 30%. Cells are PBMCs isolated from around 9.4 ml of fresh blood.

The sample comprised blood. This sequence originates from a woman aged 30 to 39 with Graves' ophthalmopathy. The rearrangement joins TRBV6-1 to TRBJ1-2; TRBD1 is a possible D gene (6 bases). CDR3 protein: CASRLQGLGYGYTF. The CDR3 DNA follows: TGTGCCAGCAGACTACAGGGTTTAGGCTATGGCTACACCTTC.